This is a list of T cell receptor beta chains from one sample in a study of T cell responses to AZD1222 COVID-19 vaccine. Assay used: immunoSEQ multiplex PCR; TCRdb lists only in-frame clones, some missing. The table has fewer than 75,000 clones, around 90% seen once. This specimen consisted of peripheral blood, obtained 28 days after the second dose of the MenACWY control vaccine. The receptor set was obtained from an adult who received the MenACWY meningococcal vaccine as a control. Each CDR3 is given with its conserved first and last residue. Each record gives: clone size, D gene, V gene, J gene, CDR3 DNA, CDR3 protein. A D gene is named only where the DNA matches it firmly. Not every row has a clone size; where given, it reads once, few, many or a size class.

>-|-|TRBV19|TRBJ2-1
TGTGCCAGTAGTGCCAACCTAGGAACCCCCAATGAGCAGTTCTTC
CASSANLGTPNEQFF
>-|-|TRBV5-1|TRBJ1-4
TGCGCCAGCAGCTTGGCTGGGACCTATGAAAAACTGTTTTTT
CASSLAGTYEKLFF
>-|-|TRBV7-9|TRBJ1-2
TGTGCCCTGGGCTTAGGGGGCTATGGCTACACCTTC
CALGLGGYGYTF
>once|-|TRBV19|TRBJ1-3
TGTGCCAGTTCCCCTGGGTCTGCTGGAAACACCATATATTTT
CASSPGSAGNTIYF
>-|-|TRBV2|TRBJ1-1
TGTGCCAGCAGTGAAGGGCGACAGAGGAACACTGAAGCTTTCTTT
CASSEGRQRNTEAFF
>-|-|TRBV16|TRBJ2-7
TGTGCCAGCAGCCCTATCTCCCAGGACATCGACTACGAGCAGTACTTC
CASSPISQDIDYEQYF
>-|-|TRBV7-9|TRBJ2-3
TGTGCCAGCAGCTTGGGGGCCACCACAGATACGCAGTATTTT
CASSLGATTDTQYF
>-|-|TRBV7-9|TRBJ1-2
TGTGCCAGCAGCTTAGAGGGGGGCCATGGCTACACCTTC
CASSLEGGHGYTF
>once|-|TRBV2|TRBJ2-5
TGTGCCAGCAAGTTGGAGGGGCCAACCAGAACCCAGTACTTC
CASKLEGPTRTQYF
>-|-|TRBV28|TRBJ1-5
TGTGCCAGCAGTTTAGGGAAGAAGCAGCCCCAGCATTTT
CASSLGKKQPQHF
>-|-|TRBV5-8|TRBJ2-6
TGTGCCAGCAGCCCAATGACGACAGGCAATTCTGGGGCCAACGTCCTGACTTTC
CASSPMTTGNSGANVLTF
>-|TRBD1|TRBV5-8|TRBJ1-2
TGTGCCAGCAGCCCAACGTTGTCCTCCGTTGGGACAGGGGGTAGCTATGGCTACACCTTC
CASSPTLSSVGTGGSYGYTF
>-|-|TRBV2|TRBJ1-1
TGTGCCAGCGTTGGGGGCACTACCCTAAAGACGAACACTGAAGCTTTCTTT
CASVGGTTLKTNTEAFF
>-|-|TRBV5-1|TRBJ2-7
TGCGCCAGCAGCTTTCCGGACTACGAGCAGTACTTC
CASSFPDYEQYF
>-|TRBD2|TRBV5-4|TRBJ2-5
TGTGCCAGCAGCTTGCGTACGGGAGGGCCTTGGGAGACCCAGTACTTC
CASSLRTGGPWETQYF
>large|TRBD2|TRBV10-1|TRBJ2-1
TGCGCCAGCAGTGAGGCTAGCGGGAGGATGAATGAGCAGTTCTTC
CASSEASGRMNEQFF
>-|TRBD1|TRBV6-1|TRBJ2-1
TGTGCCAGCAGTGAATGGGCAGGGGGCGGGAATGAGCAGTTCTTC
CASSEWAGGGNEQFF
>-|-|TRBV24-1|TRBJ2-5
TGTGCCACCAGCCGGGACAACCAAGAGACCCAGTACTTC
CATSRDNQETQYF
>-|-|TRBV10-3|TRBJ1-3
TGTGCCATTCGCGAGAGCTCTGGAAACACCATATATTTT
CAIRESSGNTIYF
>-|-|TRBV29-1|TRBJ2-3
TGCAGCGTTGTTTTGGGCACTGGCACAGATACGCAGTATTTT
CSVVLGTGTDTQYF
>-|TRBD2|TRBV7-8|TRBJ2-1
TGTGCCAGCAGCTCCCCAGTAGCGGGAGTCCCTAATGAGCAGTTCTTC
CASSSPVAGVPNEQFF
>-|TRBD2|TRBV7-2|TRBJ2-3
TGTGCCAGCAGCTTAGGGGCTAGCGGGAGCTCCGATACGCAGTATTTT
CASSLGASGSSDTQYF
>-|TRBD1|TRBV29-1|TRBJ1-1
TGCAGCGTTGAAGACGCAGGGGGTCGGGGGATGAACACTGAAGCTTTCTTT
CSVEDAGGRGMNTEAFF
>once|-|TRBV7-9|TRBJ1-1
TGTGCCAGCAGCTTCCTCCCCCCCGGCCGACACTTGAACACTGAAGCTTTCTTT
CASSFLPPGRHLNTEAFF
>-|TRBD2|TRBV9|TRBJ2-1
TGTGCCAGCAGCGTACTTAGCGGGCCCTACAATGAGCAGTTCTTC
CASSVLSGPYNEQFF
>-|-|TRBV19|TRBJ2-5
TGTGCCAGTCGCCAAACGTACCAAGAGACCCAGTACTTC
CASRQTYQETQYF